A single sample gave rise to the 7 T cell receptor beta chains below, sequenced in a study of blood T cell repertoires in COVID-19. This table comes from immunoSEQ multiplex PCR, and its TCRdb copy is limited to in-frame clones, with some not included. The sample includes a few hundred thousand clones, 65% to 85% seen only once; the top ten take around 3.7%. What was sequenced was PBMCs or T cells enriched from blood (not recorded which). The receptors derive from a man aged 50 to 60 who had recovered from COVID-19.

V is TRBV18 and J is TRBJ1-1, with TRBD1 matching 9 bases. Looked up from germline, CDR1 is KGHSH and CDR2 is LQKENI. V trimming: 4 bases; J trimming: 0 bases; junction bases outside the gene matches: 9. This CDR3 comprises 17 residues. The CDR3 sequence is CASSRTGTGGLNTEAFF. In DNA form, the CDR3 reads TGTGCCAGCTCACGGACAGGTACAGGGGGCCTGAACACTGAAGCTTTCTTT.

V and J are TRBV9 and TRBJ2-7, with TRBD1 matching over 10 bases. The length of the CDR3 is 14 residues. From germline, CDR1 is SGDLS and CDR2 YYNGEE. V was clipped by 4 bases and J by 5 bases; unmatched bases: 6. CDR3 region: CASSPGTGVNEQYF. The CDR3 DNA sequence: TGTGCCAGCAGCCCCGGGACAGGGGTCAACGAGCAGTACTTC.

This sequence joins TRBV24-1 and TRBJ2-5; 10 bases line up with TRBD1. The trim removed 5 bases at V and 1 base at J, leaving 9 bases unmatched. CDR1 is KGHDR and CDR2 is SFDVKD in the germline V gene. CDR3 size: 17 residues. The CDR3 nucleotides read TGTGCCACCAGTGGAGATCCGGGACAGGGGTCCCAAGAGACCCAGTACTTC. It translates to CATSGDPGQGSQETQYF.

This chain joins TRBV7-3 and TRBJ1-1; D is unclear. This CDR3 region has 13 residues. V dropped 5 bases and J dropped 6 bases, with 13 bases sitting between them. The germline V gene has CDR1 SGHTA and CDR2 FQGTGA. The CDR3 loop is CASSPRGIAEAFF. Here the CDR3 DNA reads TGTGCCAGCAGCCCACGAGGGATCGCTGAAGCTTTCTTT.

This clone was seen only once. The chain recombines TRBV18 with TRBJ1-3; D call uncertain. Trimming removed 8 bases from V and 3 bases from J, with 29 bases in between. Germline V gene data show CDR1 as KGHSH and CDR2 as LQKENI. This CDR3 region has 19 residues. This CDR3 is CASPRVGSSSNQGGNTIYF. The DNA for the CDR3 is TGTGCCAGCCCTCGAGTTGGGAGCTCCAGTAACCAAGGTGGAAACACCATATATTTT.

V and J are TRBV5-8 and TRBJ1-5, with a tentative D call TRBD1 (5 bases). CDR3 length: 15 amino acids. Per the germline V gene, CDR1 is SGHTS and CDR2 is YDEGEE. The V end was cut by 4 bases, the J end by 4 bases, with 15 bases between. The CDR3 protein is CASSLRGYRNQPQHF. The CDR3 DNA follows: TGTGCCAGCAGCCTCCGGGGGTATCGAAATCAGCCCCAGCATTTT. Together with reference TRBV5-8 and TRBJ1-5, the CDR3 gives the full variable domain: EAGVTQSPTHLIKTRGQQATLRCSPISGHTSVYWYQQALGLGLQFLLWYDEGEERNRGNFPPRFSGRQFPNYSSELNVNALELEDSALYLCASSLRGYRNQPQHFGDGTRLSIL.

In DNA, the CDR3 is TGTGCCAGCAAACCGGGACAGGGACATGAAAAACTGTTTTTT. Protein sequence: CASKPGQGHEKLFF. The chain joins TRBV6-5 to TRBJ1-4; 9 bases align to TRBD1. Unmatched junction bases numbered 6, after V lost 7 bases and J lost 6 bases. The germline V gene has CDR1 MNHEY and CDR2 SVGAGI. The CDR3 runs 14 residues.